These 27 T cell receptor beta chains came from one sample sequenced in a study of tissue T cells after allogeneic stem cell transplantation. TCRdb keeps only in-frame clones here, not all; method: immunoSEQ multiplex PCR. Of about 26,000 clones in the sample, roughly nine tenths were seen once. Here the sequenced sample was blood, taken before transplantation. These receptors were obtained from a male donor aged 60 or over who later had graft-versus-host disease after an allogeneic stem cell transplant.

The chain joins TRBV5-6 to TRBJ2-2; D remains ambiguous. CDR3 length: 12 residues. Trimming removed 4 bases at V and 7 bases at J, with 8 bases between. CDR1 is SGHDT and CDR2 is YYEEEE in the germline V gene. The CDR3 loop is CASSMGRGELFF. Written as DNA, the CDR3 is TGTGCCAGCAGCATGGGCCGCGGGGAGCTGTTTTTT.

The chain uses TRBV27 and TRBJ2-7; D unclear. Germline V gene data show CDR1 as MNHEY and CDR2 as SMNVEV (reference sequence). Trimming pared 8 bases from V and 2 bases from J, leaving 13 bases between. The CDR3 has 13 amino acids. CDR3 bases: TGTGCCAGCCGTCGGACGGCCACCTACGAGCAGTACTTC. Protein: CASRRTATYEQYF.

The rearrangement links TRBV2 to TRBJ2-1; TRBD2 matches 11 bases. The V gene's germline CDR1 is SNHLY and CDR2 FYNNEI. This CDR3 spans 15 amino acids. With V trimmed by 9 bases and J by 6 bases, 10 bases remained unmatched. Here the CDR3 reads CASYAGTSGVNEQFF. The DNA for the CDR3 is TGTGCCAGTTATGCCGGGACTAGCGGCGTCAATGAGCAGTTCTTC.

This clone is a singleton in its sample. The J gene is TRBJ2-7, the V gene TRBV6-5; weak D call: TRBD1 (6 bases). The CDR3 contains 13 residues. Trimming removed 5 bases at V and 7 bases at J, with 15 bases between. Germline-derived CDR1 and CDR2 are MNHEY and SVGAGI. The CDR3 nucleotides are TGTGCCAGCAGTCCAGGGGCGCCTTTTGAGCAGTACTTC. Translating gives CASSPGAPFEQYF.

The V gene is TRBV7-9, the J gene TRBJ2-1, with D maybe TRBD2 (6 bases). This CDR3 comprises 14 residues. Trimming took off 3 bases at V and 12 bases at J, with 18 bases between the two ends. Germline lookup yields CDR1 SEHNR and CDR2 FQNEAQ (reference sequence). CDR3: CASSLGGIKLLQFF. CDR3 nucleotides: TGTGCCAGCAGCTTGGGCGGGATAAAACTGTTGCAGTTCTTC.

CDR3: CSGQSYGYTF. As DNA, the CDR3 is TGCAGTGGACAGTCCTATGGCTACACCTTC. The rearrangement uses TRBV20-1 and TRBJ1-2, with D perhaps TRBD1 (5 bases). V shed 7 bases and J shed 4 bases, with 7 bases lying between them. CDR1 is DFQATT and CDR2 is SNEGSKA in the germline V gene (reference sequence). The CDR3 is 10 amino acids.

CDR3 in amino acids: CASSLYGTSSTGELFF. The CDR3 DNA is TGTGCCAGCAGCTTATACGGGACTAGCTCCACCGGGGAGCTGTTTTTT. This sequence joins TRBV11-2 and TRBJ2-2; 9 nucleotides agree with TRBD2. CDR1 and CDR2 from the germline V gene are SGHAT and FQNNGV. Trimming removed 2 bases from V and 4 bases from J; junction bases left unmatched: 5. CDR3 length equals 16 residues.

The chain joins TRBV19 to TRBJ2-7; 8 bases map to TRBD2. The J segment lost 2 bases and the V segment lost 5 bases, leaving 5 bases of the junction unmatched. This CDR3 spans 14 amino acids. Germline CDR1 and CDR2: LNHDA and SQIVND (reference sequence). Written as DNA, the CDR3 is TGTGCCAGTAGTGACAGCGGGGGACCCTACGAGCAGTACTTC. Encoded protein: CASSDSGGPYEQYF.

V and J are TRBV19 and TRBJ2-3; D possibly uses TRBD1 or TRBD2 (5 bases each). The CDR3 is 13 residues long. The germline CDR1 and CDR2 sequences are LNHDA and SQIVND (reference sequence). V shed 2 bases and J shed 14 bases, with 17 bases lying between them. The CDR3 loop reads CASSISRGSNGYF. The CDR3 bases are TGTGCCAGTAGTATATCGAGGGGTTCAAATGGGTATTTT.

This clone was counted once. This chain joins TRBV28 and TRBJ2-7, with D tentatively TRBD2 (6 bases). The germline CDR1 and CDR2 sequences are MDHEN and SYDVKM. V lost 7 bases to trimming and J lost 2 bases, with 15 bases between them. The CDR3 totals 14 residues. The CDR3 region has the DNA TGTGCCAGCACCAAGGGCGGGGCCGCCTACGAGCAGTACTTC. This codes for CASTKGGAAYEQYF.

This chain connects TRBV2 to TRBJ2-1, with D hard to call. V lost 1 base to trimming and J lost 2 bases, with 12 bases between them. Germline CDR1 and CDR2: SNHLY and FYNNEI. The CDR3 spans 16 residues. The CDR3 nucleotides read TGTGCCAGCAGTGAAGAGGCAACCCCTGCCTACAATGAGCAGTTCTTC. It specifies CASSEEATPAYNEQFF.

The chain joins TRBV5-1 to TRBJ2-1, with 7 positions matching TRBD2. CDR1 is SGHRS and CDR2 is YFSETQ in the germline V gene. After removal of 2 bases from V and 3 bases from J, the junction contained 2 bases not matched to a gene. This CDR3 is built from 14 residues. The DNA for the CDR3 is TGCGCCAGCAGCTTAAGCGGGATCTACAATGAGCAGTTCTTC. It codes for CASSLSGIYNEQFF.

V gene TRBV27 combines with J gene TRBJ1-6; 7 nucleotides line up with TRBD1. The junction had 2 bases not matched to a gene; V was cut back by 0 bases and J by 6 bases. This CDR3 is 15 amino acids long. Per the germline V gene, CDR1 is MNHEY and CDR2 is SMNVEV (reference sequence). DNA for the CDR3: TGTGCCAGCAGTTTATCGACAGGGAGTAATTCACCCCTCCACTTT. It encodes CASSLSTGSNSPLHF.

The chain couples TRBV7-2 to TRBJ2-7, with 14 bases matching TRBD2. CDR1 is SGHTA, CDR2 FQGNSA, per germline. Trimming at V came to 5 bases and at J to 3 bases, leaving 12 bases not matched to a gene. This CDR3 comprises 18 residues. CDR3 in amino acids: CASSLMAGTSGRFYEQYF. The CDR3 nucleotides read TGTGCCAGCAGCCTGATGGCCGGGACTAGCGGGAGATTCTACGAGCAGTACTTC.

This chain links TRBV25-1 with TRBJ1-1; TRBD1 matches 10 bases. The germline V gene has CDR1 MGHDK and CDR2 SYGVNS. Germline trimming cut 3 bases from V and 11 bases from J; bases unmatched to any gene: 9. The CDR3 contains 14 residues. This CDR3 reads CASSDQTGGLGAFF. As DNA, the CDR3 is TGTGCCAGCAGTGACCAGACAGGGGGCCTGGGGGCTTTCTTT.

This sequence joins TRBV24-1 and TRBJ2-2, with D perhaps matching TRBD1 (6 bases). This CDR3 region has 16 residues. The V gene's germline CDR1 is KGHDR and CDR2 SFDVKD. Trimming shortened V by 2 bases and J by 2 bases, and 11 bases separated the two germline ends. In nucleotides, the CDR3 is TGTGCCACCAGTGATTCATTAGGGGGAAACACCGGGGAGCTGTTTTTT. The encoded protein is CATSDSLGGNTGELFF.

In its sample, this clone was seen once. CDR3: CASSETQTHQYSKNIQYF. DNA for the CDR3: TGTGCCAGCAGTGAAACACAAACCCACCAGTATAGCAAAAACATTCAGTACTTC. The chain has TRBV2 and TRBJ2-4; D call uncertain. Deletions cut 2 bases from V and 3 bases from J, with 20 bases between. CDR1 SNHLY and CDR2 FYNNEI come from the germline V gene. This CDR3 region has 18 residues.

The chain recombines TRBV4-3 with TRBJ1-3; TRBD1 might be the D (5 bases). The CDR3 covers 17 residues. CDR1 LGHNA and CDR2 YSLEER come from the germline V gene. Trimming took 2 bases from V and 7 from J, leaving 21 bases between them. The CDR3 DNA reads TGCGCCAGCAGCCAATTCGGCCCCCCGGGGGTCGGGAACACCATATATTTT. It translates to CASSQFGPPGVGNTIYF.

V and J are TRBV4-1 and TRBJ2-5, with a weak D call TRBD2 (6 bases). The CDR3 contains 15 residues. Germline CDR1 and CDR2: MGHRA and YSYEKL. V gave up 3 bases and J gave up 4 bases, with 15 bases separating them. The CDR3 reads CASSQGGPLGETQYF. CDR3 nucleotides: TGCGCCAGCAGCCAGGGGGGACCCCTCGGAGAGACCCAGTACTTC.

This chain links TRBV7-9 with TRBJ1-4; no reliable D call. This CDR3 contains 10 residues. V gave up 6 bases and J gave up 8 bases, with 4 bases separating them. The germline gives CDR1 SEHNR, CDR2 FQNEAQ (reference sequence). This CDR3 reads CASSFEKLFF. The CDR3 nucleotides read TGTGCCAGCAGTTTCGAAAAACTGTTTTTT. Based on the CDR3 plus reference TRBV7-9 and TRBJ1-4, the full variable domain is DTGVSQNPRHKITKRGQNVTFRCDPISEHNRLYWYRQTLGQGPEFLTYFQNEAQLEKSRLLSDRFSAERPKGSFSTLEIQRTEQGDSAMYLCASSFEKLFFGSGTQLSVL.

The rearrangement joins TRBV2 to TRBJ2-7; the D gene is possibly TRBD2 (5 bases). The CDR3 consists of 14 residues. Trimming took 6 bases from V and 1 from J, leaving 13 bases between them. CDR1 is SNHLY, CDR2 FYNNEI, per germline. The CDR3: CASREPGKSYEQYF. CDR3 nucleotide sequence: TGTGCCAGCAGAGAGCCGGGGAAGTCCTACGAGCAGTACTTC. The full variable domain, with the rest looked up from reference TRBV2 and TRBJ2-7, is EPEVTQTPSHQVTQMGQEVILRCVPISNHLYFYWYRQILGQKVEFLVSFYNNEISEKSEIFDDQFSVERPDGSNFTLKIRSTKLEDSAMYFCASREPGKSYEQYFGPGTRLTVT.

The chain joins TRBV10-3 to TRBJ2-2; 9 bases align to TRBD1. The CDR3 is 15 amino acids. Germline lookup yields CDR1 ENHRY and CDR2 SYGVKD. Unmatched junction bases numbered 6, after V lost 3 bases and J lost 7 bases. This CDR3 is CAISDDRGGLGELFF. CDR3 DNA sequence: TGTGCCATCAGTGATGACAGGGGGGGGCTCGGGGAGCTGTTTTTT.

This sequence joins TRBV14 and TRBJ1-2; a possible D gene is TRBD1 (6 bases). Germline V gene data show CDR1 as SGHDN and CDR2 as FVKESK. Trimming pared 1 base from V and 6 bases from J, leaving 12 bases between. The CDR3 has 14 residues. The CDR3 DNA reads TGTGCCAGCAGCCAAGTCGGGGGCGAAGATGGCTACACCTTC. Protein: CASSQVGGEDGYTF.

The chain carries TRBV19 and TRBJ2-2; 7 bases are shared with TRBD2. In germline, CDR1 is LNHDA, CDR2 SQIVND (reference sequence). The length of the CDR3 is 16 residues. V lost 3 bases, J lost 3 bases, and 7 bases stayed unmatched. Here the CDR3 DNA reads TGTGCCAGTAGTATTGCGGGGGTTTCGGACACCGGGGAGCTGTTTTTT. It specifies CASSIAGVSDTGELFF.

The V gene is TRBV6-5, the J gene TRBJ2-5, with 7 bases aligning to TRBD2. Per germline, CDR1 MNHEY and CDR2 SVGAGI. There are 15 residues in the CDR3. The J segment lost 5 bases and the V segment lost 7 bases, leaving 13 bases of the junction unmatched. CDR3 sequence reads: CASTPSGAGYETQYF. As DNA, the CDR3 is TGTGCCAGCACCCCTTCTGGAGCGGGGTATGAGACCCAGTACTTC.

This chain joins TRBV11-3 and TRBJ2-2; maybe TRBD1 (7 bases). The germline gives CDR1 SGHNT, CDR2 YENEEA. The CDR3 has 14 residues. V was clipped by 5 bases and J by 5 bases, with 12 bases between them. The CDR3 is CASSQTGRTGELFF. CDR3 DNA: TGTGCCAGCAGCCAGACAGGGAGGACCGGGGAGCTGTTTTTT.

This sequence joins TRBV7-3 and TRBJ2-7; 7 nucleotides align to TRBD2. Unmatched junction bases numbered 5, after V lost 0 bases and J lost 6 bases. CDR3 length: 14 residues. Per the germline V gene, CDR1 is SGHTA and CDR2 is FQGTGA. CDR3 coding DNA: TGTGCCAGCAGCTTAACAAGCGGGACCCGCGAGCAGTACTTC. Translation: CASSLTSGTREQYF. Drawing the rest from reference TRBV7-3 and TRBJ2-7, the complete variable domain is GAGVSQTPSNKVTEKGKYVELRCDPISGHTALYWYRQSLGQGPEFLIYFQGTGAADDSGLPNDRFFAVRPEGSVSTLKIQRTERGDSAVYLCASSLTSGTREQYFGPGTRLTVT.